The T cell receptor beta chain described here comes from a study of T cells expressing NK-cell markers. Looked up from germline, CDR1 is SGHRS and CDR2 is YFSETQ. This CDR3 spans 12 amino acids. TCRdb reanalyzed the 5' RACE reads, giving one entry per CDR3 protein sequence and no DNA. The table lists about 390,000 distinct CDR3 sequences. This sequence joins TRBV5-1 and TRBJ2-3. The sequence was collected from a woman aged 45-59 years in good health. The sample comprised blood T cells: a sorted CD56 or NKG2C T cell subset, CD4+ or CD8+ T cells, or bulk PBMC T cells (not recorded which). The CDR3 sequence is CASSDDTDTQYF.